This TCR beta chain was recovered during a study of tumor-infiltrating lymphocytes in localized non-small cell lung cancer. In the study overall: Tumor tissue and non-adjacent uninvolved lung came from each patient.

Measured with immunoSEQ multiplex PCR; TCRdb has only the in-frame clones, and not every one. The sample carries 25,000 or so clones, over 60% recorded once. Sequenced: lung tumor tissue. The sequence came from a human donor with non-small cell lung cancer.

The CDR3 sequence: CASSSPTNSNTEAFF. The CDR3 coding sequence is TGTGCCAGCAGCTCACCCACAAACTCGAACACTGAAGCTTTCTTT. The chain joins TRBV7-9 to TRBJ1-1; D is unclear. Germline-derived CDR1 and CDR2 are SEHNR and FQNEAQ (reference sequence). Trimming left V 4 bases short and J 1 base short, with 13 bases between. The CDR3 is made up of 15 amino acids.